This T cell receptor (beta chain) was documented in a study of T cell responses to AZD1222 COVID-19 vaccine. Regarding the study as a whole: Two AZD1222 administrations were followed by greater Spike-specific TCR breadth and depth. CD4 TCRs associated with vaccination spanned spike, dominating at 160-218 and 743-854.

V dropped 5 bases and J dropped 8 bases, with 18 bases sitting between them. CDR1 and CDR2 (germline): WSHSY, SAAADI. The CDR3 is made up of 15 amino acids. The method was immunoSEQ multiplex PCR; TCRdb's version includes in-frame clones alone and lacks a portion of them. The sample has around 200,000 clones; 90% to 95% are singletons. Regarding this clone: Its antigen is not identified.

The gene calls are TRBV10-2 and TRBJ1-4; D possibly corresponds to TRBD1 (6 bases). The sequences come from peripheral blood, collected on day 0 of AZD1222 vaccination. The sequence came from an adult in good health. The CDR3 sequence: CASSNIDRTSEKLFF. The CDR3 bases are TGCGCCAGCAGTAATATAGACAGGACTTCGGAAAAACTGTTTTTT.